Following are 24 T cell receptor beta chains from one sample sequenced in a study of blood T cell repertoires in COVID-19. TCRdb keeps only in-frame clones here, not all; method: immunoSEQ multiplex PCR. Of about 260,000 clones listed, about nine tenths are singletons. Source material: peripheral blood. Receptors originate from a woman aged 40-49 years who had recovered from COVID-19.

This chain joins TRBV2 and TRBJ2-5, with TRBD1 matching over 12 bases. The CDR3 is 15 residues long. The junction had 7 bases not matched to a gene; V was cut back by 6 bases and J by 5 bases. In germline, CDR1 is SNHLY, CDR2 FYNNEI. CDR3 nucleotide sequence: TGTGCCAGCAGCCCGGGACAGGGGGCCCCGGAGACCCAGTACTTC. Residues: CASSPGQGAPETQYF. The whole variable domain, remainder taken from reference TRBV2 and TRBJ2-5, is EPEVTQTPSHQVTQMGQEVILRCVPISNHLYFYWYRQILGQKVEFLVSFYNNEISEKSEIFDDQFSVERPDGSNFTLKIRSTKLEDSAMYFCASSPGQGAPETQYFGPGTRLLVL.

The V call is TRBV4-2, the J call TRBJ2-2, with 11 bases aligning to TRBD2. The V gene end was trimmed by 1 base and the J gene end by 2 bases; junction bases not matched to a gene: 6. The CDR3 contains 18 residues. CDR1 and CDR2 (germline): LGHNA, YNFKEQ. Written as DNA, the CDR3 is TGTGCCAGCAGCCAAGGGTTTCTAGCGGGGGGAAACACCGGGGAGCTGTTTTTT. It specifies CASSQGFLAGGNTGELFF.

This sequence joins TRBV12-3 or TRBV12-4 and TRBJ2-7; 7 positions agree with TRBD1. Unmatched junction bases numbered 6, after V lost 8 bases and J lost 2 bases. CDR3 length: 13 amino acids. The CDR3 DNA follows: TGTGCCAGCCAACGGCAGGGGGCCTACGAGCAGTACTTC. This codes for CASQRQGAYEQYF.

The chain is built from TRBV6-2 or TRBV6-3 and TRBJ1-1; unclear D gene. The CDR3 has 16 amino acids. Germline lookup yields CDR1 MNHEY and CDR2 SVGEGT. V was clipped by 5 bases and J by 0 bases, with 16 bases between them. This chain's CDR3 is CASSRGMVEMNTEAFF. The CDR3, as DNA: TGTGCCAGCAGTCGAGGGATGGTGGAAATGAACACTGAAGCTTTCTTT.

The V call is TRBV15, the J call TRBJ1-2; D unresolved. This CDR3 comprises 15 residues. Trimming pared 8 bases from V and 4 bases from J, leaving 20 bases between. Germline V gene sequence: CDR1 LNHNV, CDR2 YYDKDF (reference sequence). The CDR3 coding sequence is TGTGCCACCGCCAGACGGGGAAAACCGGGCTATGGCTACACCTTC. This sequence encodes CATARRGKPGYGYTF.

The V gene is TRBV30, the J gene TRBJ1-6; possible D gene TRBD1, 6 bases. Per the germline V gene, CDR1 is GTSNPN and CDR2 is SVGIG (reference sequence). The CDR3 extends over 14 amino acids. V was pared by 0 bases and J by 7 bases, with 10 bases between. CDR3 DNA: TGTGCCTGGAGTGTATGGCAGGGGAATTCACCCCTCCACTTT. Translated: CAWSVWQGNSPLHF.

This sequence joins TRBV5-1 and TRBJ1-4; the match to TRBD1 covers 10 bases. The CDR3 is 15 amino acids. Germline-derived CDR1 and CDR2 are SGHRS and YFSETQ. After removal of 2 bases from V and 7 bases from J, the junction contained 5 bases not matched to a gene. DNA of the CDR3: TGCGCCAGCAGCTTTAGGACAGGGGGTACTGAAAAACTGTTTTTT. Encoded protein: CASSFRTGGTEKLFF.

The chain carries TRBV6-1 and TRBJ2-2; D possibly corresponds to TRBD2 (5 bases). CDR1 is MNHNS, CDR2 SASEGT, per germline. V was shortened by 3 bases and J by 0 bases, with 8 bases between the two germline ends. The CDR3 has 15 residues. CDR3 in amino acids: CASSERVTNTGELFF. CDR3 in DNA: TGTGCCAGCAGTGAGCGGGTCACGAACACCGGGGAGCTGTTTTTT.

The DNA for the CDR3 is TGTGCCTGGAGTGTAGGCCGGGGAGGCACTGAAGCTTTCTTT. Its translation is CAWSVGRGGTEAFF. V usage is TRBV30 and J usage is TRBJ1-1; no reliable D call. The CDR3 length is 14 residues. CDR1 and CDR2 from the germline V gene are GTSNPN and SVGIG (reference sequence). Trimming pared 0 bases from V and 4 bases from J, leaving 12 bases between.

The chain uses TRBV5-1 and TRBJ1-1; the D is unclear. CDR1 SGHRS and CDR2 YFSETQ come from the germline V gene. The CDR3 is 14 residues long. V lost 4 bases, J lost 11 bases, and 21 bases lay in between. The CDR3 DNA reads TGCGCCAGCAGCCTCTACCGGGAAAATACGGGGGCTTTCTTT. Protein product: CASSLYRENTGAFF. Full variable domain (outside the CDR3, taken from reference TRBV5-1 and TRBJ1-1): KAGVTQTPRYLIKTRGQQVTLSCSPISGHRSVSWYQQTPGQGLQFLFEYFSETQRNKGNFPGRFSGRQFSNSRSEMNVSTLELGDSALYLCASSLYRENTGAFFGQGTRLTVV.

The CDR3: CASSPRLAGGPYNEQFF. As DNA, the CDR3 is TGTGCCAGTAGTCCTCGACTAGCGGGGGGTCCATACAATGAGCAGTTCTTC. This chain joins TRBV19 and TRBJ2-1; 13 bases align to TRBD2. The CDR3 runs 17 residues. Germline lookup yields CDR1 LNHDA and CDR2 SQIVND (reference sequence). Trimming cost V 5 bases and J 4 bases; bases outside gene matches: 8.

J is TRBJ1-6 and V is TRBV19; no definite D call. V lost 1 base and J lost 14, with 6 bases in between. This CDR3 has 11 amino acids. CDR1 and CDR2 from the germline V gene are LNHDA and SQIVND (reference sequence). The CDR3 spells CASSIGQSLHF. Written as DNA, the CDR3 is TGTGCCAGTAGTATAGGACAATCCCTCCACTTT.

The V call is TRBV5-1, the J call TRBJ2-3, with TRBD2 matching 10 bases. The CDR3 is made up of 13 amino acids. The V and J ends lost 4 bases and 11 bases, in that order; junction bases with no gene match: 7. Germline CDR1 reads SGHRS; CDR2 reads YFSETQ. The CDR3 reads CASSPLGLAEQYF. The CDR3 DNA reads as TGCGCCAGCAGCCCCCTCGGACTAGCGGAGCAGTATTTT. Full variable domain (rest looked up from reference TRBV5-1 and TRBJ2-3): KAGVTQTPRYLIKTRGQQVTLSCSPISGHRSVSWYQQTPGQGLQFLFEYFSETQRNKGNFPGRFSGRQFSNSRSEMNVSTLELGDSALYLCASSPLGLAEQYFGPGTRLTVL.

This clone was observed a few times. The chain couples TRBV2 to TRBJ2-2, with D maybe TRBD1 (6 bases). The CDR3 is 15 amino acids. V was clipped by 4 bases and J by 0 bases, with 9 bases between them. Germline lookup yields CDR1 SNHLY and CDR2 FYNNEI. In DNA form, the CDR3 reads TGTGCCAGCAGTGTGGGGGCAGCGAACACCGGGGAGCTGTTTTTT. Residues: CASSVGAANTGELFF. Based on the CDR3 plus reference TRBV2 and TRBJ2-2, the full variable domain is EPEVTQTPSHQVTQMGQEVILRCVPISNHLYFYWYRQILGQKVEFLVSFYNNEISEKSEIFDDQFSVERPDGSNFTLKIRSTKLEDSAMYFCASSVGAANTGELFFGEGSRLTVL.

The table lists this clone with a count of one. The V call is TRBV6-4, the J call TRBJ2-7, with 7 nucleotides matching TRBD1. Germline V CDR1 and CDR2: MRHNA, SNTAGT. V trimming: 2 bases; J trimming: 5 bases; junction bases outside the gene matches: 9. The CDR3 totals 15 residues. The DNA for the CDR3 is TGTGCCAGCAGTGACGGCCCGACAGGGATCCACGAGCAGTACTTC. This sequence encodes CASSDGPTGIHEQYF.

The chain employs TRBV5-1 and TRBJ1-2, with no clear D. Germline CDR1 is SGHRS and CDR2 is YFSETQ. The CDR3 runs to 13 residues. The V and J ends lost 1 base and 5 bases respectively, with 9 bases between them. The CDR3: CASSLPGEYGYTF. DNA of the CDR3: TGCGCCAGCAGCTTGCCCGGGGAATATGGCTACACCTTC. The full variable domain, with the rest looked up from reference TRBV5-1 and TRBJ1-2, is KAGVTQTPRYLIKTRGQQVTLSCSPISGHRSVSWYQQTPGQGLQFLFEYFSETQRNKGNFPGRFSGRQFSNSRSEMNVSTLELGDSALYLCASSLPGEYGYTFGSGTRLTVV.

The rearrangement uses TRBV4-3 and TRBJ2-7, with D tentatively TRBD2 (6 bases). Looked up from germline, CDR1 is LGHNA and CDR2 is YSLEER. The CDR3 runs to 16 residues. Trimming removed 0 bases at V and 4 bases at J, with 16 bases between. The CDR3 nucleotides are TGCGCCAGCAGCCAAGATTCTGGCGGGGACTTATACGAGCAGTACTTC. This sequence encodes CASSQDSGGDLYEQYF.

The sample holds one count of this clone. V gene TRBV7-9 combines with J gene TRBJ1-2; D ambiguous. The germline V gene encodes CDR1 SEHNR and CDR2 FQNEAQ (reference sequence). The CDR3 has 16 amino acids. V lost 2 bases, J lost 0 bases, and 13 bases lay in between. In DNA form, the CDR3 reads TGTGCCAGCAGCTTACCCCAGCGGTCCCCTAACTATGGCTACACCTTC. Translating gives CASSLPQRSPNYGYTF.

J is TRBJ1-5 and V is TRBV5-6; TRBD1 agrees at 8 bases. CDR3 length: 14 residues. The trim removed 4 bases at V and 7 bases at J, leaving 7 bases unmatched. The germline V gene has CDR1 SGHDT and CDR2 YYEEEE. CDR3 residues: CASSLGQGGQPQHF. Here the CDR3 DNA reads TGTGCCAGCAGCCTCGGACAGGGAGGACAGCCCCAGCATTTT.

This clone was counted a few times. The genes are TRBV7-2 and TRBJ1-2, with D unresolved. From germline, CDR1 is SGHTA and CDR2 FQGNSA. Trimming shortened V by 1 base and J by 4 bases, and 4 bases separated the two germline ends. The CDR3 has 12 residues. CDR3: CASSLGSYGYTF. The DNA of the CDR3 is TGTGCCAGCAGCTTAGGTAGCTATGGCTACACCTTC.

The chain combines TRBV27 with TRBJ2-7; D gene uncertain. The CDR3 totals 10 residues. Germline CDR1 reads MNHEY; CDR2 reads SMNVEV (reference sequence). The V end lost 7 bases, the J end lost 2 bases, and 3 bases lay between the germline ends. In DNA, the CDR3 is TGTGCCAGCACCACCTACGAGCAGTACTTC. Translation: CASTTYEQYF.

The chain combines TRBV4-3 with TRBJ2-3; 8 bases map to TRBD2. The CDR3 sequence is 17 residues long. Trimming took 0 bases from V and 3 from J; bases not matched to a gene: 8. CDR1 and CDR2 from the germline V gene are LGHNA and YSLEER. The DNA of the CDR3 is TGCGCCAGCAGCCAAGATGGGGCGGGGGGAAGGACAGATACGCAGTATTTT. This translates into CASSQDGAGGRTDTQYF.

V is TRBV10-3 and J is TRBJ2-1; no firm D call. V lost 4 bases, J lost 4 bases, and 8 bases lay in between. Germline V gene data show CDR1 as ENHRY and CDR2 as SYGVKD. CDR3 length: 13 residues. CDR3 DNA sequence: TGTGCCATCAGTGGCCTCCGGTACAATGAGCAGTTCTTC. Translation gives CAISGLRYNEQFF.

The chain recombines TRBV6-6 with TRBJ1-2; D gene ambiguous. Trimming took 7 bases from V and 8 from J, leaving 14 bases between them. CDR1 and CDR2 (germline): MNHNY, SVGAGI (reference sequence). The CDR3 consists of 12 residues. In nucleotides, the CDR3 is TGTGCCAGCACCTCGGGCGGGAGAGGCTACACCTTC. Amino acids: CASTSGGRGYTF.